This TCR beta chain was sequenced in a study of blood T cell repertoires in COVID-19. As for the study in general: Sites in the United States, Italy and Spain provided acute and convalescent COVID-19 samples. T cells, B-cell-depleted T cells, or PBMCs supplied cDNA or gDNA.

Individuals aged roughly 18 to 90 years were recruited from fewer than 25 US areas. Methods used by the authors: From reference gene primer amplification, estimates of nucleated cell counts were derived. Produced via immunoSEQ multiplex PCR; TCRdb's table is partial and in-frame only. V, J and clone size are those of that table, while D and trimming were read from the DNA. The table has approximately 200,000 clones, roughly 89% seen once. V dropped 0 bases and J dropped 7 bases, with 13 bases sitting between them. This CDR3 comprises 15 residues. Germline V lookup: CDR1 MGHRA, CDR2 YSYEKL. This chain connects TRBV4-1 to TRBJ1-5; TRBD1 might be the D (5 bases). The sequenced sample was PBMCs or T cells enriched from blood (not recorded which). The receptor was isolated from a man aged 18-30 years with acute COVID-19. In nucleotides, the CDR3 is TGCGCCAGCAGCCAAGAGGGCAGGGTAGGGCAGCCCCAGCATTTT. Protein: CASSQEGRVGQPQHF.